This T cell receptor (beta chain) was recorded in a study of CD8+CD57+ T cells in acquired aplastic anemia. Study details: The study obtained an average of around 3.4 ug of DNA from sorted CD4+ and CD8+ cells. As sequenced from healthy donors, CD4+ cells averaged roughly 10 million reads.

Study-level findings and limits: The number of CD8+ CDR3 sequences shared by patients and controls was twenty-nine. Patients and controls were not found to differ significantly in CD8+ Simpson's diversity.

The V end was cut by 5 bases, the J end by 3 bases, with 14 bases between. This CDR3 comprises 14 residues. The germline V gene encodes CDR1 DFQATT and CDR2 SNEGSKA (reference sequence). Profiling of TCR beta VDJ combinations and CDR3 sequences used genomic DNA as template. TCRdb processed the reads anew with MiXCR; each CDR3 protein has one entry. This table holds approximately 130,000 distinct CDR3 sequences, approximately 41% found once. In the case of this clonotype: Its matching antigen is unknown.

This TCR came from a human donor in good health, serving as a control. The chain combines TRBV20-1 with TRBJ1-3; no reliable D call. Sequencing used sorted CD4+, CD8+, or CD8+CD57+ T cells (not recorded which) from PBMCs. This CDR3 reads CSAPDIDGGNTIYF. The DNA of the CDR3 is TGCAGTGCTCCCGATATAGACGGTGGAAACACCATATATTTT.